This TCR beta chain came from a study of graft-versus-host responses after intestinal transplantation. Comment on this clone: Its target is unknown.

Libraries were prepared by immunoSEQ multiplex PCR; TCRdb keeps only in-frame clonotypes and omits some of them. Of roughly 93,000 clones in the sample, about 93% were seen once. Sequences were derived from unstimulated CD8+ T cells sorted from spleen or lymph node cells, sampled before intestinal transplant. This clonotype was sampled from a human donor who received an intestinal transplant.

The CDR3: CASSSESFNQPQHF. DNA of the CDR3: TGTGCCAGCAGTAGTGAGAGTTTCAATCAGCCCCAGCATTTT. The V call is TRBV6-5, the J call TRBJ1-5; D is uncertain. V gave up 5 bases and J gave up 3 bases, with 11 bases separating them. This CDR3 comprises 14 residues. CDR1 is MNHEY and CDR2 is SVGAGI in the germline V gene.